What follows describes a single T cell receptor beta chain. The antigen is not known. The sample is drawn from a study of graft-versus-host responses after intestinal transplantation. Study at large: Recipients had multivisceral, liver-intestinal, or isolated intestinal transplants. All of the recipients had induction that used anti-thymocyte globulin, then tacrolimus and steroids for 2 to 3 years.

Assay: immunoSEQ multiplex PCR; the TCRdb copy retains only in-frame clones and omits some. The sample lists roughly 81,000 clones, roughly 85% seen once, with around 0.86% in the top ten. In germline, CDR1 is SGHRS, CDR2 YFSETQ. The V gene end was trimmed by 0 bases and the J gene end by 9 bases; junction bases not matched to a gene: 6. The CDR3 is 15 residues long. Study-wide findings and caveats: Some GvH clones were seen earlier in gut or blood, suggesting intestinal origin.

The sample in question was unstimulated CD4+ T cells sorted from spleen or lymph node cells, obtained before intestinal transplant. The gene calls are TRBV5-1 and TRBJ2-1; TRBD1 matches at 10 bases. The TCR was taken from a human donor who received an intestinal transplant. The CDR3 bases are TGCGCCAGCAGCTTGGCCGCGGGGACAGGGGTTGAGCAGTTCTTC. Its protein product is CASSLAAGTGVEQFF.